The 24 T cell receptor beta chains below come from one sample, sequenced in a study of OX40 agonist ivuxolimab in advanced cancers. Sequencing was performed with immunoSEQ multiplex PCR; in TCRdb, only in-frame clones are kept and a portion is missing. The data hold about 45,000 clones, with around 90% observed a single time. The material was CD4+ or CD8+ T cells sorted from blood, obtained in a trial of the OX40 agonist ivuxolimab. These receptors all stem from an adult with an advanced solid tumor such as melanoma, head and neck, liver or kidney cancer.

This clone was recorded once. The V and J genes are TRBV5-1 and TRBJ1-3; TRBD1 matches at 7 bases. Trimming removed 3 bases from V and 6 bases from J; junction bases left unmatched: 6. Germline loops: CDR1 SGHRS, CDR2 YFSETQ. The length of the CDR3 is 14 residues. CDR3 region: CASSSGDSLNTIYF. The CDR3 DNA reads TGCGCCAGCAGCTCGGGGGACAGTCTAAACACCATATATTTT.

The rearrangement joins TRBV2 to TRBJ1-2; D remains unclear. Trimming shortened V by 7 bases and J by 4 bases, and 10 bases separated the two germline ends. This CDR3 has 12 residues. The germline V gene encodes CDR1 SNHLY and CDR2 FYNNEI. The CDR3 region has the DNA TGTGCCAGCACCCTTGGACCCTATGGCTACACCTTC. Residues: CASTLGPYGYTF.

CDR3 DNA sequence: TGCGCCAGCAGCTTGAGTGGTGTGTCGATCACAGATACGCAGTATTTT. This sequence encodes CASSLSGVSITDTQYF. The chain joins TRBV5-1 to TRBJ2-3; D is undetermined. Trimming stripped 1 base from V and 2 bases from J, with 14 bases between. The CDR3 is 16 residues long. Germline V lookup: CDR1 SGHRS, CDR2 YFSETQ.

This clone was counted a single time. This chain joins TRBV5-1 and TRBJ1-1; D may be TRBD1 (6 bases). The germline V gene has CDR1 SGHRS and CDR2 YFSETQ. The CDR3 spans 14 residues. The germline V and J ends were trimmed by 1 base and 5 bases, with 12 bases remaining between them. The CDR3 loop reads CASSLRPGETEAFF. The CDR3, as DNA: TGCGCCAGCAGCTTGCGGCCAGGGGAGACTGAAGCTTTCTTT.

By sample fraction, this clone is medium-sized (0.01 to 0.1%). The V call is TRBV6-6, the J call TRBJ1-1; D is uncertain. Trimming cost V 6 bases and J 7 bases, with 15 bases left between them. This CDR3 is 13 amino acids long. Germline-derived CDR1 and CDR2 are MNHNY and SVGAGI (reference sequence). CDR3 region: CASSNPPGGEAFF. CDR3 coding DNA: TGTGCCAGCAGCAACCCTCCCGGCGGTGAAGCTTTCTTT.

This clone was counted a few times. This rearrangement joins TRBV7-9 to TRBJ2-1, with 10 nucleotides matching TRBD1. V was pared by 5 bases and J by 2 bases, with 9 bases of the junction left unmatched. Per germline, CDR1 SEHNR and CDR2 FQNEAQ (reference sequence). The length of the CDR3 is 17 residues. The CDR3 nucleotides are TGTGCCAGCAGCACCCAACGACAGGGGGCTACCTACAATGAGCAGTTCTTC. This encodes CASSTQRQGATYNEQFF.

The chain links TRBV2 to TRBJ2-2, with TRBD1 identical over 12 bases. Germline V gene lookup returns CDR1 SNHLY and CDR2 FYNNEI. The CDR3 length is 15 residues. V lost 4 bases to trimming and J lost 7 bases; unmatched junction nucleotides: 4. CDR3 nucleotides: TGTGCCAGCAGTGCGCGGGACAGGGGGCTCGGGGAGCTGTTTTTT. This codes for CASSARDRGLGELFF.

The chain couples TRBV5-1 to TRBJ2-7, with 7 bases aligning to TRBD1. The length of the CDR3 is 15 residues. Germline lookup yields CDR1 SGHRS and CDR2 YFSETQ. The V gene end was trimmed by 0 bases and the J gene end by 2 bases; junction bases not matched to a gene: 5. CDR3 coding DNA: TGCGCCAGCAGCTTGGAAGGGGGCTCCACCTACGAGCAGTACTTC. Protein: CASSLEGGSTYEQYF.

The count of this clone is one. The CDR3 region has the DNA TGTGCCAGTAAGCGGGAAGGATCCGCTTTCGGTGAGCAGTTCTTC. Encoded protein: CASKREGSAFGEQFF. V and J are TRBV19 and TRBJ2-1, with TRBD2 identical over 7 bases. This CDR3 has 15 residues. Germline-derived CDR1 and CDR2 are LNHDA and SQIVND (reference sequence). Unmatched junction bases numbered 15, after V lost 7 bases and J lost 9 bases.

CDR3 bases: TGTGCCAGCACCATGGGGAACAGGTGGGGAGCCCAGTACTTC. Translation gives CASTMGNRWGAQYF. The rearrangement links TRBV28 to TRBJ2-5; D is possibly TRBD1 or TRBD2 (5 bases each). CDR3 size: 14 residues. V lost 7 bases, J lost 9 bases, and 21 bases lay in between. CDR1 MDHEN and CDR2 SYDVKM come from the germline V gene.

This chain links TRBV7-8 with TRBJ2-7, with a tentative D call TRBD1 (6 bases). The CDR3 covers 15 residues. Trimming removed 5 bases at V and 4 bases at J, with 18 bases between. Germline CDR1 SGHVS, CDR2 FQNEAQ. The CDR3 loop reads CASSLRTVPGYEQYF. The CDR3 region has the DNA TGTGCCAGCAGCCTTCGGACAGTGCCAGGGTACGAGCAGTACTTC. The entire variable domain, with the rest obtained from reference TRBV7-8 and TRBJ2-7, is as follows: GAGVSQSPRYKVAKRGQDVALRCDPISGHVSLFWYQQALGQGPEFLTYFQNEAQLDKSGLPSDRFFAERPEGSVSTLKIQRTQQEDSAVYLCASSLRTVPGYEQYFGPGTRLTVT.

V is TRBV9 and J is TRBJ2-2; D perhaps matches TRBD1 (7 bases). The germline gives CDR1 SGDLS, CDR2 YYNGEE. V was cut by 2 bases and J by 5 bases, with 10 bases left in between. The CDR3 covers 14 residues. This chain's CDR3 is CASSVRGATGELFF. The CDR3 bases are TGTGCCAGCAGCGTCAGGGGGGCGACCGGGGAGCTGTTTTTT.

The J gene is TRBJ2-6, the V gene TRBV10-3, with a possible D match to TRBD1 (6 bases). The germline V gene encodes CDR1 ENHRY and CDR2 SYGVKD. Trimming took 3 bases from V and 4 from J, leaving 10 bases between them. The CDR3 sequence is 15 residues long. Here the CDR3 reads CAISEGGSGANVLTF. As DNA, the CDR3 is TGTGCCATCAGTGAAGGGGGTTCCGGGGCCAACGTCCTGACTTTC.

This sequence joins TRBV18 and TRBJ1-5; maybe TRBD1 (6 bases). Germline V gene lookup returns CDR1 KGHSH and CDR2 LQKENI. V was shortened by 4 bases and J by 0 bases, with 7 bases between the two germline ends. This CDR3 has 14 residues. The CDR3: CASSRDTSNQPQHF. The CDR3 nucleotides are TGTGCCAGCTCACGGGACACTAGCAATCAGCCCCAGCATTTT.

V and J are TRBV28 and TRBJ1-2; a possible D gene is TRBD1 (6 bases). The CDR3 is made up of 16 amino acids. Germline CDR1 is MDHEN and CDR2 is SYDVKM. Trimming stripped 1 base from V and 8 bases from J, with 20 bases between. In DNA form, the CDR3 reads TGTGCCAGCAGTTTATTGATTCCGGGACAACTGGGAGGCTACACCTTC. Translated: CASSLLIPGQLGGYTF.

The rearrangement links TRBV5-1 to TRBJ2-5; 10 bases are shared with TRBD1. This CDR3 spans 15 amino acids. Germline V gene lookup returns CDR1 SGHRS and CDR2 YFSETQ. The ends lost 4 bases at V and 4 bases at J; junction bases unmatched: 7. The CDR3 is CASSLMGQGIETQYF. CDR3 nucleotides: TGCGCCAGCAGCCTAATGGGACAGGGGATAGAGACCCAGTACTTC.

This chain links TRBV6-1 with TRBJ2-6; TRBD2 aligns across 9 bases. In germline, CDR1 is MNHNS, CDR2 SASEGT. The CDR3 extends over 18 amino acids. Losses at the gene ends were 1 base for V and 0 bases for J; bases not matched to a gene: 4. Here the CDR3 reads CASSEEIAGASGANVLTF. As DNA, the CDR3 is TGTGCCAGCAGTGAAGAAATAGCGGGGGCCTCTGGGGCCAACGTCCTGACTTTC.

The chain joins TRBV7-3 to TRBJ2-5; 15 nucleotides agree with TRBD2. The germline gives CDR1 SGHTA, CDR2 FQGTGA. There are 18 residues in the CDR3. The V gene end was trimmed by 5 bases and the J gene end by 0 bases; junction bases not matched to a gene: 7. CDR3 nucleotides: TGTGCCAGCAGCCCCGGACTAGCGGGAGGGCTTGACCAAGAGACCCAGTACTTC. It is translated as CASSPGLAGGLDQETQYF.

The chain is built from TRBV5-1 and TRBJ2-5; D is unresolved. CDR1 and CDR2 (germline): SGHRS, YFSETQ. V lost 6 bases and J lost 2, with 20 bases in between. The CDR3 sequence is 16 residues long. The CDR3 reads CASTNPRQPSQETQYF. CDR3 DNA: TGCGCCAGCACCAACCCACGGCAACCTTCTCAAGAGACCCAGTACTTC.

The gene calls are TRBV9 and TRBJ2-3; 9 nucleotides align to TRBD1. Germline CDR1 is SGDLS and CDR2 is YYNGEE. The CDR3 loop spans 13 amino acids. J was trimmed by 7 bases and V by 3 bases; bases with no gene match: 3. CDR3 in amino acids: CASSGTGVNTQYF. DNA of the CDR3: TGTGCCAGCAGCGGGACAGGGGTTAATACGCAGTATTTT.

CDR3 nucleotide sequence: TGTGCCAGCTCACCACAGGGGACTAGCCGTGAGGAGACCCAGTACTTC. Its protein product is CASSPQGTSREETQYF. The gene calls are TRBV18 and TRBJ2-5; 9 positions agree with TRBD2. V lost 1 base, J lost 5 bases, and 8 bases stayed unmatched. The CDR3 has 16 amino acids. Germline values: CDR1 KGHSH, CDR2 LQKENI.

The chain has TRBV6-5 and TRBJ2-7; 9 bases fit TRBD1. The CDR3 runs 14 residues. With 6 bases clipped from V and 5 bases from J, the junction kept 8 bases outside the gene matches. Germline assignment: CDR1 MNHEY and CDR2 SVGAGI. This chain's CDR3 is CASSRTGDPHEQYF. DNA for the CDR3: TGTGCCAGCAGCCGGACAGGGGATCCCCACGAGCAGTACTTC.

Here the CDR3 DNA reads TGCGCCAGCAGTCACCCCGGACAGGGTGGTGGCACTGAAGCTTTCTTT. Amino acids: CASSHPGQGGGTEAFF. V and J are TRBV23-1 and TRBJ1-1; 8 positions agree with TRBD1. TRBV23-1 counts as an open reading frame of uncertain function. The CDR3 sequence is 16 residues long. The ends lost 3 bases at V and 4 bases at J; junction bases unmatched: 10.

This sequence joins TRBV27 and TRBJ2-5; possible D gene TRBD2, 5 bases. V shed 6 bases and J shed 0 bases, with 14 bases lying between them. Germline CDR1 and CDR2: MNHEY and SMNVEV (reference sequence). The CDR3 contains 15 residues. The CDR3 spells CASSSAGGYQETQYF. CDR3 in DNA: TGTGCCAGCAGCTCCGCAGGCGGGTACCAAGAGACCCAGTACTTC.